This TCR beta chain was documented in a study of cytotoxic CD8 clonotypes in ibrutinib-treated CLL. From cryopreserved PBMCs came roughly 1.8 micrograms of genomic DNA used for TCR beta libraries. Data came from immunoSEQ multiplex PCR; TCRdb stores just in-frame clones and leaves some out. Of over 110,000 clones in the sample, 75% to 95% are singletons; the top ten hold approximately 11%. The CDR3 extends over 14 amino acids. In germline, CDR1 is SEHNR, CDR2 FQNEAQ (reference sequence). Trimming removed 6 bases from V and 5 bases from J, with 16 bases in between. The chain has TRBV7-9 and TRBJ2-5; the D call may be TRBD1 or TRBD2 (5 bases each). The sample in question was PBMCs, obtained after 12 months of ibrutinib treatment. This sequence was found in a human donor with chronic lymphocytic leukemia. The CDR3 protein is CASRGHRGEETQYF. As DNA, the CDR3 is TGTGCCAGCAGAGGCCACCGGGGCGAGGAGACCCAGTACTTC.